Presented here are 26 T cell receptor beta chains from one specimen sequenced in a study of T cell responses to AZD1222 COVID-19 vaccine. Repertoires were generated with immunoSEQ multiplex PCR, while TCRdb's copy carries only in-frame clones and drops some. The data contain more than 150,000 clones, 80% to 90% of them singletons. The sample consisted of peripheral blood, taken after recovery from COVID-19. The receptors come from an adult who had recovered from COVID-19.

This chain uses TRBV19 with TRBJ1-1, with 7 positions matching TRBD1. The V and J ends lost 9 bases and 1 base, in that order; junction bases with no gene match: 14. Per germline, CDR1 LNHDA and CDR2 SQIVND (reference sequence). This CDR3 region has 16 residues. CDR3 nucleotides: TGTGCCAGACCGAGGAAGGGACAGAAAAAGAACACTGAAGCTTTCTTT. As protein: CARPRKGQKKNTEAFF.

The rearrangement links TRBV7-9 to TRBJ1-3, with D hard to call. Trimming stripped 0 bases from V and 4 bases from J, with 10 bases between. The CDR3 has 15 residues. Germline lookup yields CDR1 SEHNR and CDR2 FQNEAQ (reference sequence). The CDR3 DNA is TGTGCCAGCAGCTTAGCAGGAGAGTCCGGAAACACCATATATTTT. Its translation is CASSLAGESGNTIYF.

The J gene is TRBJ2-3, the V gene TRBV2; 11 nucleotides line up with TRBD2. Trimming at V came to 0 bases and at J to 1 base, leaving 12 bases not matched to a gene. Germline loops: CDR1 SNHLY, CDR2 FYNNEI. The CDR3 sequence is 20 residues long. The CDR3 DNA reads TGTGCCAGCAGTGAAGCGCGGGCAAATAGACTAGCGGGACGCACAGATACGCAGTATTTT. Residues: CASSEARANRLAGRTDTQYF.

The count of this clone is one. The rearrangement uses TRBV28 and TRBJ1-5; D call uncertain. The CDR3 totals 16 residues. The V gene's germline CDR1 is MDHEN and CDR2 SYDVKM. V dropped 3 bases and J dropped 6 bases, with 18 bases sitting between them. The CDR3 is CASSLVLLIRGQPQHF. The CDR3 DNA sequence: TGTGCCAGCAGTTTGGTACTATTGATCCGTGGTCAGCCCCAGCATTTT. The full variable domain, in which reference TRBV28 and TRBJ1-5 provide the parts outside the CDR3, is DVKVTQSSRYLVKRTGEKVFLECVQDMDHENMFWYRQDPGLGLRLIYFSYDVKMKEKGDIPEGYSVSREKKERFSLILESASTNQTSMYLCASSLVLLIRGQPQHFGDGTRLSIL.

The V call is TRBV5-1, the J call TRBJ2-5, with D maybe TRBD2 (5 bases). Germline-derived CDR1 and CDR2 are SGHRS and YFSETQ. This CDR3 contains 16 residues. V shed 0 bases and J shed 1 base, with 13 bases lying between them. The CDR3 DNA reads as TGCGCCAGCAGCTTGGAGGGCGGGCTGAGCCAAGAGACCCAGTACTTC. It encodes CASSLEGGLSQETQYF.

DNA of the CDR3: TGTGCCAGCTCCCCTTCCAACCGCGGCTATGGCTACACCTTC. Translated, it gives CASSPSNRGYGYTF. V usage is TRBV18 and J usage is TRBJ1-2; D is unclear. V shed 6 bases and J shed 4 bases, with 15 bases lying between them. Germline V gene lookup returns CDR1 KGHSH and CDR2 LQKENI. This CDR3 region has 14 residues.

This clone was observed once. This chain links TRBV19 with TRBJ1-5, with D unclear. The CDR3 loop spans 13 amino acids. Germline CDR1 and CDR2: LNHDA and SQIVND (reference sequence). Between the trimmed V and J ends, which lost 7 bases and 7 bases, there was a span of 14 bases. The CDR3: CASTIQMNQPQHF. In DNA, the CDR3 is TGTGCCAGTACAATACAAATGAACCAGCCCCAGCATTTT.

This clone has a single count. The chain links TRBV11-2 to TRBJ2-7, with no clear D. Germline CDR1 SGHAT, CDR2 FQNNGV. This CDR3 has 15 amino acids. The V and J ends lost 5 bases and 0 bases respectively, with 14 bases between them. CDR3 bases: TGTGCCAGCAGCGACATCAGGAGAAGCTCCTACGAGCAGTACTTC. Protein product: CASSDIRRSSYEQYF.

The chain joins TRBV28 to TRBJ2-2, with D perhaps matching TRBD1 (5 bases). V was clipped by 10 bases and J by 7 bases, with 19 bases between them. The CDR3 runs to 14 residues. Germline V lookup: CDR1 MDHEN, CDR2 SYDVKM. CDR3 DNA sequence: TGTGCCAACTCGAAAGTGGGGCGAAGCGGGGAGCTGTTTTTT. Protein: CANSKVGRSGELFF.

The J gene is TRBJ2-2, the V gene TRBV7-9; D is perhaps TRBD1 (6 bases). Germline lookup yields CDR1 SEHNR and CDR2 FQNEAQ (reference sequence). This CDR3 has 16 amino acids. Trimming removed 2 bases at V and 1 base at J, with 11 bases between. The CDR3 loop is CASSLTGPQNTGELFF. CDR3 nucleotide sequence: TGTGCCAGCAGCTTAACAGGGCCGCAGAACACCGGGGAGCTGTTTTTT.

The V gene is TRBV13, the J gene TRBJ2-1, with D hard to call. V was clipped by 2 bases and J by 2 bases, with 10 bases between them. CDR1 is PRHDT and CDR2 is FYEKMQ in the germline V gene (reference sequence). The CDR3 has 15 amino acids. In DNA, the CDR3 is TGTGCCAGCAGCTTAAAGAGCGTTACCTACAATGAGCAGTTCTTC. Protein: CASSLKSVTYNEQFF.

V and J are TRBV9 and TRBJ2-7; either TRBD1 or TRBD2 may supply D (7 bases each). V was pared by 3 bases and J by 5 bases, with 18 bases between. The CDR3 sequence is 15 residues long. Germline V lookup: CDR1 SGDLS, CDR2 YYNGEE. The chain's CDR3 is CASSAAGQIGDEQYF. Written as DNA, the CDR3 is TGTGCCAGCAGCGCAGCGGGACAGATAGGGGACGAGCAGTACTTC.

V and J are TRBV4-1 and TRBJ1-1; TRBD1 is a possible D gene (6 bases). Germline lookup yields CDR1 MGHRA and CDR2 YSYEKL. With 1 base removed from V and 5 bases from J, the gap between germline ends came to 17 bases. The CDR3 sequence is 16 residues long. In DNA form, the CDR3 reads TGCGCCAGCAGCCAAGGTGTTCAGGGGATTCGTACTGAAGCTTTCTTT. Its protein is CASSQGVQGIRTEAFF.

The gene calls are TRBV3-1 (or the pseudogene TRBV3-2) and TRBJ2-3; a possible D gene is TRBD2 (6 bases). Germline lookup yields CDR1 LGHDT and CDR2 YNNKEL (reference sequence). Trimming left V 1 base short and J 3 bases short, with 20 bases between. CDR3 size: 18 residues. In DNA, the CDR3 is TGTGCCAGCAGCCAAGTCCCCTCGGGGTCGGCGGGGACAGATACGCAGTATTTT. Translated: CASSQVPSGSAGTDTQYF.

A note on this clone: Other nucleotide sequences in the sample specify the same CDR3. The chain is built from TRBV29-1 and TRBJ2-3; D unclear. The CDR3 consists of 10 residues. Trimming stripped 3 bases from V and 3 bases from J, with 1 base between. Germline values: CDR1 SQVTM, CDR2 ANQGSEA. CDR3 amino acids: CSVDTDTQYF. In DNA, the CDR3 is TGCAGCGTTGATACAGATACGCAGTATTTT.

The genes are TRBV15 and TRBJ2-7; TRBD2 matches at 8 bases. The V and J ends lost 2 bases and 3 bases, in that order; junction bases with no gene match: 9. In germline, CDR1 is LNHNV, CDR2 YYDKDF (reference sequence). The CDR3 spans 16 residues. The CDR3 spells CATSRPLAGGLYEQYF. In DNA, the CDR3 is TGTGCCACCAGCAGACCCCTAGCGGGTGGCCTCTACGAGCAGTACTTC.

The chain couples TRBV5-6 to TRBJ1-5; D remains ambiguous. Germline CDR1 is SGHDT and CDR2 is YYEEEE. The V and J ends lost 0 bases and 7 bases respectively, with 11 bases between them. The CDR3 runs to 14 residues. CDR3 sequence: CASSLGRLPQPQHF. The CDR3 DNA is TGTGCCAGCAGCTTGGGACGCTTGCCCCAGCCCCAGCATTTT.

This clone turned up a few times. The chain links TRBV6-2 or TRBV6-3 to TRBJ2-2; 9 positions match TRBD2. The CDR3 sequence is 17 residues long. From germline, CDR1 is MNHEY and CDR2 SVGEGT. Trimming removed 5 bases from V and 6 bases from J; junction bases left unmatched: 13. CDR3 protein: CASSPESSGVISGELFF. The CDR3, as DNA: TGTGCCAGCAGTCCCGAATCTAGCGGGGTGATCTCCGGGGAGCTGTTTTTT.

The CDR3 spells CASSVEPQPYEQYF. The CDR3 nucleotides read TGTGCCAGCAGCGTAGAGCCACAGCCCTACGAGCAGTACTTC. This chain connects TRBV9 to TRBJ2-7; D remains ambiguous. The CDR3 totals 14 residues. Trimming took off 0 bases at V and 2 bases at J, with 9 bases between the two ends. Germline V lookup: CDR1 SGDLS, CDR2 YYNGEE.

The J gene is TRBJ2-2, the V gene TRBV19; 8 positions match TRBD1. The V segment lost 11 bases and the J segment 0 bases; nucleotides outside the gene matches: 5. This CDR3 is 14 amino acids long. The germline CDR1 and CDR2 sequences are LNHDA and SQIVND (reference sequence). This CDR3 reads CASSGGTNTGELFF. Written as DNA, the CDR3 is TGTGCCTCATCAGGGGGCACGAACACCGGGGAGCTGTTTTTT.

The chain employs TRBV4-3 and TRBJ1-1, with no clear D. This CDR3 contains 17 residues. Deletions cut 2 bases from V and 1 base from J, with 17 bases between. Germline-derived CDR1 and CDR2 are LGHNA and YSLEER. The CDR3 bases are TGCGCCAGCAGCCAAAATAGCCTCTTTGTCCCGAACACTGAAGCTTTCTTT. It translates to CASSQNSLFVPNTEAFF.

The rearrangement joins TRBV5-1 to TRBJ2-5; D remains unclear. The CDR3 totals 16 residues. Trimming cost V 1 base and J 2 bases, with 15 bases left between them. Germline V CDR1 and CDR2: SGHRS, YFSETQ. CDR3 loop: CASSLLGLGIQETQYF. The CDR3 DNA sequence: TGCGCCAGCAGCTTGTTGGGTCTGGGGATTCAAGAGACCCAGTACTTC.

With respect to this clone: Other DNA variants within this sample encode the same CDR3. This chain links TRBV5-1 with TRBJ2-2, with D possibly TRBD2 on 7 matching bases. Trimming left V 4 bases short and J 6 bases short, with 13 bases between. CDR3 length: 14 residues. Germline loops: CDR1 SGHRS, CDR2 YFSETQ. CDR3 DNA: TGCGCCAGCAGCCCGGGGGGCGCCTCCGGGGAGCTGTTTTTT. This sequence encodes CASSPGGASGELFF. Supplemented by reference TRBV5-1 and TRBJ2-2, the full variable domain reads KAGVTQTPRYLIKTRGQQVTLSCSPISGHRSVSWYQQTPGQGLQFLFEYFSETQRNKGNFPGRFSGRQFSNSRSEMNVSTLELGDSALYLCASSPGGASGELFFGEGSRLTVL.

The chain couples TRBV20-1 to TRBJ1-6, with D uncertain. The V gene's germline CDR1 is DFQATT and CDR2 SNEGSKA (reference sequence). Deletions cut 6 bases from V and 16 bases from J, with 16 bases between. This CDR3 has 11 amino acids. The CDR3 DNA sequence: TGCAGTGCCCCAGATCTCAACCCTCTCCACTTT. It yields the protein CSAPDLNPLHF.

The chain combines TRBV9 with TRBJ2-5; TRBD2 might be the D (6 bases). The CDR3 spans 16 residues. Per the germline V gene, CDR1 is SGDLS and CDR2 is YYNGEE. The V end was cut by 2 bases, the J end by 5 bases, with 19 bases between. The CDR3 here is CASSVTSGLGRETQYF. The CDR3 DNA follows: TGTGCCAGCAGCGTCACTTCGGGCTTGGGGAGGGAGACCCAGTACTTC. The variable domain in full, with the rest retrieved from reference TRBV9 and TRBJ2-5, is DSGVTQTPKHLITATGQRVTLRCSPRSGDLSVYWYQQSLDQGLQFLIQYYNGEERAKGNILERFSAQQFPDLHSELNLSSLELGDSALYFCASSVTSGLGRETQYFGPGTRLLVL.

The rearrangement joins TRBV3-1 (or the pseudogene TRBV3-2) to TRBJ1-1, with 7 nucleotides matching TRBD1. CDR3 length: 14 amino acids. CDR1 LGHDT and CDR2 YNNKEL come from the germline V gene (reference sequence). J gave up 1 base and V 1 base, and 0 bases lay outside the gene matches. CDR3 protein: CASSQGTGNTEAFF. CDR3 coding DNA: TGTGCCAGCAGCCAAGGGACAGGGAACACTGAAGCTTTCTTT.